The next 15 T cell receptor beta chains were all read from a single sample in a study of cytomegalovirus exposure and HLA in healthy donors. Both 60 Vbeta primers and 13 Jbeta primers went into the PCR. Data came from immunoSEQ multiplex PCR; TCRdb stores just in-frame clones and leaves some out. Here the sample spans about 140,000 clones, around four fifths being singletons. Sequencing input: PBMCs. The receptors stem from a female donor in good health and CMV-seronegative.

The V gene is TRBV5-6, the J gene TRBJ1-1, with a possible D match to TRBD1 (5 bases). This CDR3 is 14 amino acids long. Germline lookup yields CDR1 SGHDT and CDR2 YYEEEE. Deletions cut 1 base from V and 3 bases from J, with 10 bases between. The CDR3 reads CASSLYLQDTEAFF. In DNA, the CDR3 is TGTGCCAGCAGCTTGTATTTACAGGACACTGAAGCTTTCTTT.

The chain carries TRBV27 and TRBJ2-3, with 9 bases fitting TRBD2. Germline CDR1 is MNHEY and CDR2 is SMNVEV (reference sequence). This CDR3 spans 15 amino acids. The V segment lost 7 bases and the J segment 2 bases; nucleotides outside the gene matches: 7. The CDR3 DNA reads TGTGCCAGCAAGCGGGAGGCATCACCCACAGATACGCAGTATTTT. As protein: CASKREASPTDTQYF.

This clone was recorded once. V is TRBV19 and J is TRBJ2-1; 13 nucleotides align to TRBD2. The CDR3 spans 14 residues. CDR1 is LNHDA and CDR2 is SQIVND in the germline V gene (reference sequence). V was clipped by 5 bases and J by 9 bases; unmatched bases: 4. CDR3: CASSGLAGVGEQFF. CDR3 coding DNA: TGTGCCAGTAGTGGACTAGCGGGAGTGGGTGAGCAGTTCTTC.

Concerning this clone: Other DNA sequences in the same sample also yield this CDR3. The V call is TRBV30, the J call TRBJ1-2; 9 bases match TRBD1. The CDR3 is 14 residues long. Germline CDR1 and CDR2: GTSNPN and SVGIG (reference sequence). J gave up 5 bases and V 1 base, and 5 bases lay outside the gene matches. The CDR3 DNA sequence: TGTGCCTGGAGTGCGGGACAGGGAAAATATGGCTACACCTTC. Its translation: CAWSAGQGKYGYTF.

The chain employs TRBV6-5 and TRBJ2-1; weak D call: TRBD1 (5 bases). Germline V CDR1 and CDR2: MNHEY, SVGAGI. The CDR3 sequence is 15 residues long. V was cut by 2 bases and J by 10 bases, with 18 bases left in between. The CDR3 bases are TGTGCCAGCAGTTACCCTCGACAATTTGGGGCCGAGCAGTTCTTC. Protein: CASSYPRQFGAEQFF.

This clone was seen only once. V usage is TRBV2 and J usage is TRBJ2-3; 12 nucleotides align to TRBD2. The CDR3 has 13 amino acids. Germline CDR1 reads SNHLY; CDR2 reads FYNNEI. V was clipped by 11 bases and J by 6 bases; unmatched bases: 6. CDR3 bases: TGTGCCGGAACTAGCGGGGGGCGGGATACGCAGTATTTT. This translates into CAGTSGGRDTQYF.

The CDR3 sequence: CASSSPGQGADNEQFF. CDR3 nucleotides: TGTGCCAGCAGCTCACCCGGACAGGGGGCGGACAATGAGCAGTTCTTC. The chain couples TRBV7-8 to TRBJ2-1; TRBD1 matches 11 bases. The V segment lost 4 bases and the J segment 5 bases; nucleotides outside the gene matches: 7. This CDR3 has 16 amino acids. The germline V gene encodes CDR1 SGHVS and CDR2 FQNEAQ.

For the CDR3, the DNA is TGCGCCAGCAGCCCGGGACTACCACTTAGCACAGATACGCAGTATTTT. Its translation: CASSPGLPLSTDTQYF. This rearrangement joins TRBV5-1 to TRBJ2-3; 7 bases fit TRBD2. From germline, CDR1 is SGHRS and CDR2 YFSETQ. V shed 4 bases and J 0 bases; nucleotides not matched to a gene: 8. The CDR3 is 16 amino acids.

As concerns this clone: One end of the junction varies from germline; a read error may be responsible. This chain joins TRBV6-1 and TRBJ2-1, with D perhaps TRBD2 (5 bases). From germline, CDR1 is MNHNS and CDR2 SASEGT. The CDR3 spans 18 residues. CDR3 region: CASSEGVGSVSSYNEQLF. CDR3 coding DNA: TGTGCCAGCAGTGAAGGTGTAGGTAGCGTTAGCTCCTACAATGAGCAGCTCTTC.

J is TRBJ2-3 and V is TRBV4-1; tentatively, D is TRBD2 (6 bases). The length of the CDR3 is 16 residues. Trimming cost V 4 bases and J 4 bases, with 18 bases left between them. CDR1 is MGHRA, CDR2 YSYEKL, per germline. The CDR3: CASSPNSGPQADTQYF. The CDR3 DNA follows: TGCGCCAGCAGCCCCAATAGCGGACCTCAGGCAGATACGCAGTATTTT.

This chain uses TRBV6-5 with TRBJ2-5, with D uncertain. The CDR3 contains 14 residues. Trimming left V 0 bases short and J 5 bases short, with 10 bases between. Germline V gene data show CDR1 as MNHEY and CDR2 as SVGAGI. In DNA, the CDR3 is TGTGCCAGCAGTTACTCTGGCCCCTGGGAGACCCAGTACTTC. It yields the protein CASSYSGPWETQYF.

The J gene is TRBJ1-5, the V gene TRBV28; 8 bases are shared with TRBD1. V lost 7 bases to trimming and J lost 2 bases; unmatched junction nucleotides: 7. Germline-derived CDR1 and CDR2 are MDHEN and SYDVKM. The CDR3 is 15 residues long. CDR3 amino acids: CASTQTGERNQPQHF. The CDR3 DNA reads as TGTGCCAGCACCCAGACAGGGGAGCGCAATCAGCCCCAGCATTTT.

The rearrangement links TRBV7-6 to TRBJ2-7, with TRBD2 identical over 8 bases. Germline trimming cut 2 bases from V and 6 bases from J; bases unmatched to any gene: 6. The CDR3 length is 14 residues. Germline CDR1 and CDR2: SGHVS and FNYEAQ. Written as DNA, the CDR3 is TGTGCCAGCAGCTTAAGGCGGGGGGCCTCCGAGCAGTACTTC. Amino acids: CASSLRRGASEQYF.

V usage is TRBV28 and J usage is TRBJ1-5, with no clear D. The CDR3 sequence is 13 residues long. The V end lost 6 bases, the J end lost 9 bases, and 15 bases lay between the germline ends. CDR1 is MDHEN and CDR2 is SYDVKM in the germline V gene. CDR3 in DNA: TGTGCCAGCAGAGCCCTATCTCGGGGGCCCCAGCATTTT. Translation: CASRALSRGPQHF.

In this sample, this clone turned up once. The chain has TRBV2 and TRBJ1-2; 7 bases line up with TRBD1. With V trimmed by 8 bases and J by 13 bases, 13 bases remained unmatched. Per germline, CDR1 SNHLY and CDR2 FYNNEI. This CDR3 spans 12 amino acids. This CDR3 reads CASRGATGVCTF. DNA for the CDR3: TGTGCCAGCCGCGGAGCAACAGGGGTGTGCACCTTC. Full variable domain (missing parts from reference TRBV2 and TRBJ1-2): EPEVTQTPSHQVTQMGQEVILRCVPISNHLYFYWYRQILGQKVEFLVSFYNNEISEKSEIFDDQFSVERPDGSNFTLKIRSTKLEDSAMYFCASRGATGVCTFGSGTRLTVV.